Below, 31 T cell receptor beta chains from the same sample are listed, as sequenced in a study of cytomegalovirus exposure and HLA in healthy donors. Both 60 Vbeta primers and 13 Jbeta primers went into the PCR. Data came from immunoSEQ multiplex PCR; TCRdb stores just in-frame clones and leaves some out. Its listing shows 200,000 to 250,000 clones. What was sequenced was PBMCs. The receptors here all came from a girl aged 2 to 10 in good health and CMV-seropositive.

CDR3 DNA sequence: TGCGCCAGCAGCCCCGCTTCTACCCAAGAGACCCAGTACTTC. This translates into CASSPASTQETQYF. The rearrangement joins TRBV5-1 to TRBJ2-5; no firm D call. The CDR3 runs 14 residues. V was clipped by 4 bases and J by 1 base, with 11 bases between them. Germline-derived CDR1 and CDR2 are SGHRS and YFSETQ.

The gene calls are TRBV28 and TRBJ1-1; TRBD1 might be the D (6 bases). Germline assignment: CDR1 MDHEN and CDR2 SYDVKM. Trimming stripped 3 bases from V and 0 bases from J, with 11 bases between. The CDR3 is 15 residues long. Here the CDR3 reads CASSFQGRLNTEAFF. The CDR3, as DNA: TGTGCCAGCAGTTTTCAGGGGCGATTGAACACTGAAGCTTTCTTT. Filled out from reference TRBV28 and TRBJ1-1, the complete variable domain reads DVKVTQSSRYLVKRTGEKVFLECVQDMDHENMFWYRQDPGLGLRLIYFSYDVKMKEKGDIPEGYSVSREKKERFSLILESASTNQTSMYLCASSFQGRLNTEAFFGQGTRLTVV.

The chain joins TRBV29-1 to TRBJ2-7; no reliable D call. Per germline, CDR1 SQVTM and CDR2 ANQGSEA. The CDR3 length is 12 residues. V shed 7 bases and J shed 1 base, with 11 bases lying between them. The CDR3: CSALLSSYEQYF. The CDR3 DNA reads as TGCAGCGCCCTTCTGTCTTCCTACGAGCAGTACTTC.

Comment on this clone: At the DNA level, this CDR3 is encoded by other sequences in the same sample as well. V usage is TRBV7-9 and J usage is TRBJ1-1, with D unresolved. The germline gives CDR1 SEHNR, CDR2 FQNEAQ (reference sequence). Trimming stripped 1 base from V and 11 bases from J, with 11 bases between. This CDR3 is built from 12 residues. Here the CDR3 DNA reads TGTGCCAGCAGCTTAGGGTCTGCGGAGGCTTTCTTT. Its translation: CASSLGSAEAFF.

The chain couples TRBV11-2 to TRBJ2-1, with TRBD2 matching over 10 bases. The trim removed 5 bases at V and 4 bases at J, leaving 5 bases unmatched. This CDR3 has 15 amino acids. CDR1 and CDR2 from the germline V gene are SGHAT and FQNNGV. DNA for the CDR3: TGTGCCAGCAGCCCAGGACTAGCGGATTACAATGAGCAGTTCTTC. It translates to CASSPGLADYNEQFF.

This chain joins TRBV5-1 and TRBJ1-1, with D maybe TRBD1 (5 bases). The CDR3 has 15 amino acids. Trimming removed 4 bases at V and 4 bases at J, with 17 bases between. Germline V gene sequence: CDR1 SGHRS, CDR2 YFSETQ. The CDR3 nucleotides read TGCGCCAGCAGCCAGGGCGGGGTAGGGGCCACTGAAGCTTTCTTT. Translation: CASSQGGVGATEAFF.

V gene TRBV7-2 combines with J gene TRBJ2-6, with a tentative D call TRBD2 (5 bases). Deletions cut 5 bases from V and 1 base from J, with 9 bases between. Germline assignment: CDR1 SGHTA and CDR2 FQGNSA. The CDR3 spans 15 residues. The CDR3 coding sequence is TGTGCCAGCAGCCTAGGACTTTCTGGGGCCAACGTCCTGACTTTC. It yields the protein CASSLGLSGANVLTF.

The chain carries TRBV19 and TRBJ2-5; a weak D match, TRBD2 (5 bases). This CDR3 region has 14 residues. Germline V CDR1 and CDR2: LNHDA, SQIVND (reference sequence). V lost 0 bases, J lost 4 bases, and 9 bases lay in between. The chain's CDR3 is CASSIEVGRETQYF. In DNA form, the CDR3 reads TGTGCCAGTAGTATAGAGGTAGGGAGAGAGACCCAGTACTTC.

J is TRBJ2-7 and V is TRBV28; 10 bases line up with TRBD2. This CDR3 contains 16 residues. With 4 bases clipped from V and 3 bases from J, the junction kept 9 bases outside the gene matches. Germline CDR1 MDHEN, CDR2 SYDVKM. In nucleotides, the CDR3 is TGTGCCAGCAGTTCCCCTAGCGGGAGTGGGTTCTACGAGCAGTACTTC. It is translated as CASSSPSGSGFYEQYF.

The rearrangement uses TRBV27 and TRBJ2-1, with D hard to call. V shed 6 bases and J shed 0 bases, with 12 bases lying between them. Germline CDR1 MNHEY, CDR2 SMNVEV (reference sequence). CDR3 size: 15 residues. CDR3 region: CASRTFSSSYNEQFF. The CDR3 bases are TGTGCCAGCAGAACCTTCTCGAGCTCCTACAATGAGCAGTTCTTC.

The rearrangement uses TRBV2 and TRBJ2-1; D gene uncertain. CDR3 length: 15 residues. Germline V gene lookup returns CDR1 SNHLY and CDR2 FYNNEI. V was trimmed by 3 bases and J by 0 bases, leaving 9 bases between them. CDR3 in DNA: TGTGCCAGCAGTGAGGGCGTCAGCTCCTACAATGAGCAGTTCTTC. Translation gives CASSEGVSSYNEQFF.

This chain links TRBV19 with TRBJ2-7, with a possible D match to TRBD1 (7 bases). This CDR3 contains 14 residues. Trimming took 6 bases from V and 0 from J, leaving 12 bases between them. Germline-derived CDR1 and CDR2 are LNHDA and SQIVND (reference sequence). Here the CDR3 reads CASSTQGGSYEQYF. Here the CDR3 DNA reads TGTGCCAGTAGCACTCAGGGGGGCTCCTACGAGCAGTACTTC.

CDR3 DNA: TGCGCCAGCACCCAGTCTGTAGGGAGCGGCACTGAAGCTTTCTTT. Amino acid sequence: CASTQSVGSGTEAFF. The chain uses TRBV4-1 and TRBJ1-1, with D hard to call. V was trimmed by 7 bases and J by 4 bases, leaving 19 bases between them. The CDR3 totals 15 residues. Germline V gene data show CDR1 as MGHRA and CDR2 as YSYEKL.

The V and J genes are TRBV5-1 and TRBJ2-3, with TRBD1 matching over 7 bases. CDR3 size: 14 residues. Germline CDR1 reads SGHRS; CDR2 reads YFSETQ. J lost 2 bases, V lost 4 bases, and 4 bases had no gene match. CDR3 loop: CASSPGTATDTQYF. DNA of the CDR3: TGCGCCAGCAGCCCCGGGACAGCCACAGATACGCAGTATTTT.

The chain recombines TRBV10-3 with TRBJ2-6; the match to TRBD1 covers 7 bases. With V trimmed by 1 base and J by 2 bases, 2 bases remained unmatched. Germline V gene lookup returns CDR1 ENHRY and CDR2 SYGVKD. The CDR3 spans 16 residues. DNA for the CDR3: TGTGCCATCAGTGAGTTAGGGGGCGCTGGGGCCAACGTCCTGACTTTC. Its protein is CAISELGGAGANVLTF.

The chain recombines TRBV15 with TRBJ1-2, with TRBD1 matching 10 bases. The CDR3 is 16 amino acids. From germline, CDR1 is LNHNV and CDR2 YYDKDF (reference sequence). V lost 5 bases and J lost 0; bases outside the gene matches: 6. CDR3 nucleotides: TGTGCCACCAGCGCCCGGGGACAGGGGCCTAACTATGGCTACACCTTC. This codes for CATSARGQGPNYGYTF.

This CDR3 is CSVAVRSYEQYF. The CDR3 nucleotides are TGCAGCGTTGCTGTCAGATCCTACGAGCAGTACTTC. The gene calls are TRBV29-1 and TRBJ2-7; no clear D. V was shortened by 4 bases and J by 1 base, with 8 bases between the two germline ends. Germline V gene sequence: CDR1 SQVTM, CDR2 ANQGSEA. This CDR3 is built from 12 residues.

The chain carries TRBV11-2 and TRBJ2-1; D perhaps matches TRBD1 (5 bases). From germline, CDR1 is SGHAT and CDR2 FQNNGV. There are 15 residues in the CDR3. V lost 5 bases, J lost 6 bases, and 17 bases lay in between. Here the CDR3 reads CASSPLSGATNEQFF. In DNA, the CDR3 is TGTGCCAGCAGCCCTTTATCTGGGGCTACCAATGAGCAGTTCTTC.

J is TRBJ2-3 and V is TRBV7-6; D perhaps matches TRBD1 (6 bases). The CDR3 runs 19 residues. CDR1 and CDR2 from the germline V gene are SGHVS and FNYEAQ. V was shortened by 4 bases and J by 6 bases, with 29 bases between the two germline ends. CDR3 loop: CASSSSSRGPNRVTDTQYF. CDR3 coding DNA: TGTGCCAGCAGCTCATCCAGTCGGGGTCCCAACAGGGTCACCGATACGCAGTATTTT.

The chain has TRBV19 and TRBJ2-3; the D is unclear. CDR3 size: 13 residues. V was shortened by 4 bases and J by 6 bases, with 11 bases between the two germline ends. Germline CDR1 and CDR2: LNHDA and SQIVND (reference sequence). CDR3: CASSRILRDTQYF. CDR3 in DNA: TGTGCCAGTAGTAGAATTCTGCGGGATACGCAGTATTTT.

J is TRBJ2-3 and V is TRBV27, with D uncertain. V was shortened by 10 bases and J by 3 bases, with 8 bases between the two germline ends. CDR3 size: 11 residues. Per germline, CDR1 MNHEY and CDR2 SMNVEV (reference sequence). The CDR3 coding sequence is TGTGCCACCCACGGGACAGATACGCAGTATTTT. It encodes CATHGTDTQYF.

The chain carries TRBV5-1 and TRBJ2-5; D not certain. Germline V gene lookup returns CDR1 SGHRS and CDR2 YFSETQ. This CDR3 region has 18 residues. V was trimmed by 2 bases and J by 2 bases, leaving 22 bases between them. In DNA form, the CDR3 reads TGCGCCAGCAGCTTTGGCCTAGGTACCGACCCAGTTCAAGAGACCCAGTACTTC. Translating gives CASSFGLGTDPVQETQYF. The variable domain in full, completed from reference TRBV5-1 and TRBJ2-5, reads KAGVTQTPRYLIKTRGQQVTLSCSPISGHRSVSWYQQTPGQGLQFLFEYFSETQRNKGNFPGRFSGRQFSNSRSEMNVSTLELGDSALYLCASSFGLGTDPVQETQYFGPGTRLLVL.

This rearrangement joins TRBV4-1 to TRBJ2-5; D is perhaps TRBD2 (6 bases). The end of the DNA is better explained by TRBJ2-7, so the J call may be wrong. Looked up from germline, CDR1 is MGHRA and CDR2 is YSYEKL. The CDR3 consists of 16 residues. The CDR3 here is CASSQDVNGGNNEQYF. The CDR3 nucleotides read TGCGCCAGCAGCCAAGACGTTAATGGGGGGAACAACGAGCAGTACTTC.

The rearrangement uses TRBV6-5 and TRBJ2-1; 12 bases are shared with TRBD2. V lost 5 bases to trimming and J lost 13 bases; unmatched junction nucleotides: 9. The length of the CDR3 is 14 residues. Germline V gene data show CDR1 as MNHEY and CDR2 as SVGAGI. As DNA, the CDR3 is TGTGCCAGCAGTCCACCATTGACTAGCGGGAGCCAGTTCTTC. Translated: CASSPPLTSGSQFF.

J is TRBJ2-7 and V is TRBV28, with D perhaps matching TRBD1 (5 bases). Germline V gene data show CDR1 as MDHEN and CDR2 as SYDVKM. The CDR3 sequence is 13 residues long. V lost 3 bases, J lost 2 bases, and 8 bases lay in between. The CDR3 is CASSLGQTYEQYF. DNA for the CDR3: TGTGCCAGCAGTTTGGGGCAGACCTACGAGCAGTACTTC.

The J gene is TRBJ1-2, the V gene TRBV28, with 10 bases fitting TRBD1. Trimming cost V 7 bases and J 8 bases; bases outside gene matches: 10. The CDR3 is made up of 14 amino acids. Germline CDR1 reads MDHEN; CDR2 reads SYDVKM. The CDR3 region is CASKDPGTGEGYTF. CDR3 nucleotide sequence: TGTGCCAGCAAAGACCCCGGGACAGGGGAGGGCTACACCTTC.

This chain joins TRBV28 and TRBJ1-4; 7 nucleotides align to TRBD1. V shed 2 bases, J shed 4 bases, and the junction held 7 bases outside the gene matches. Germline V CDR1 and CDR2: MDHEN, SYDVKM. The CDR3 contains 16 residues. The CDR3: CASSLNPDRFNEKLFF. DNA for the CDR3: TGTGCCAGCAGTTTAAACCCGGACAGGTTTAATGAAAAACTGTTTTTT. The full variable domain, its missing parts supplied by reference TRBV28 and TRBJ1-4, is DVKVTQSSRYLVKRTGEKVFLECVQDMDHENMFWYRQDPGLGLRLIYFSYDVKMKEKGDIPEGYSVSREKKERFSLILESASTNQTSMYLCASSLNPDRFNEKLFFGSGTQLSVL.

This CDR3 is CASKLQGGNEQFF. The CDR3 DNA follows: TGTGCCAGCAAGCTACAGGGCGGGAATGAGCAGTTCTTC. The chain recombines TRBV27 with TRBJ2-1; D is possibly TRBD1 (6 bases). Per germline, CDR1 MNHEY and CDR2 SMNVEV (reference sequence). The CDR3 loop spans 13 amino acids. V lost 7 bases and J lost 7, with 14 bases in between.

The rearrangement links TRBV10-1 to TRBJ2-3; 8 positions match TRBD2. Trimming cost V 2 bases and J 2 bases; bases outside gene matches: 6. This CDR3 has 16 amino acids. Per the germline V gene, CDR1 is WNHNN and CDR2 is SYGVQD (reference sequence). The CDR3 nucleotides are TGCGCCAGCAGTGAGGTTATAGCGGGACACACAGATACGCAGTATTTT. It is translated as CASSEVIAGHTDTQYF.

The chain carries TRBV7-9 and TRBJ2-1; 8 positions match TRBD1. The CDR3 contains 15 residues. Germline assignment: CDR1 SEHNR and CDR2 FQNEAQ (reference sequence). After removal of 4 bases from V and 7 bases from J, the junction contained 9 bases not matched to a gene. The CDR3 DNA follows: TGTGCCAGCAGCTCCCGACAGGGGCTCTGGAATGAGCAGTTCTTC. It specifies CASSSRQGLWNEQFF.

CDR3 protein: CASSLTSGTDYEQYF. DNA for the CDR3: TGTGCCAGCAGCTTAACTAGCGGGACCGACTACGAGCAGTACTTC. The chain couples TRBV7-2 to TRBJ2-7; TRBD2 agrees at 10 bases. In germline, CDR1 is SGHTA, CDR2 FQGNSA. This CDR3 spans 15 amino acids. V lost 2 bases, J lost 3 bases, and 4 bases stayed unmatched.